These 25 T cell receptor beta chains were sequenced from one sample in a study of T cells in localized non-small cell lung cancer (dated by TCRdb to 2020 to 2022). The protocol used for the library was the immunoSEQ multiplex PCR assay. The clones in this table, taken by TCRdb from immuneACCESS, are in-frame only. Not every clone is retained; where verified, under half of the shortfall comes from an unresolved V gene, and the cause of the rest is unknown. A total of 20,000 or so clones appear in this sample, around 90% of them only once. Together, the top ten hold 5.5% to 8% of the sample. This material consisted of peripheral blood, taken before any cancer treatment. These receptor sequences come from a male donor at least 60 years old with stage I squamous cell lung carcinoma.

This chain connects TRBV30 to TRBJ1-4; no clear D gene. Between the trimmed V and J ends, which lost 5 bases and 7 bases, there was a span of 14 bases. This CDR3 comprises 13 residues. Per germline, CDR1 GTSNPN and CDR2 SVGIG (reference sequence). The CDR3 DNA sequence: TGTGCCTGGTCTAGAGTCAGCAGTGAAAAACTGTTTTTT. Translating it yields CAWSRVSSEKLFF.

This clone showed up just a few times. The chain combines TRBV25-1 with TRBJ1-1; 9 nucleotides agree with TRBD1. The CDR3 contains 14 residues. Germline values: CDR1 MGHDK, CDR2 SYGVNS. V lost 2 bases and J lost 5; bases outside the gene matches: 3. The DNA for the CDR3 is TGTGCCAGCAGTGAAAACAGGGGGCAGACTGAAGCTTTCTTT. Translating it yields CASSENRGQTEAFF.

The rearrangement joins TRBV28 to TRBJ1-5; 9 bases are shared with TRBD1. Germline CDR1 and CDR2: MDHEN and SYDVKM. The V and J ends lost 4 bases and 4 bases, in that order; junction bases with no gene match: 2. CDR3 length equals 14 residues. The CDR3: CASSYGTGNQPQHF. The CDR3 region has the DNA TGTGCCAGCAGTTACGGGACAGGGAATCAGCCCCAGCATTTT. The entire variable domain, with the rest obtained from reference TRBV28 and TRBJ1-5, is as follows: DVKVTQSSRYLVKRTGEKVFLECVQDMDHENMFWYRQDPGLGLRLIYFSYDVKMKEKGDIPEGYSVSREKKERFSLILESASTNQTSMYLCASSYGTGNQPQHFGDGTRLSIL.

This clone was picked up one time. J is TRBJ1-2 and V is TRBV10-3, with 7 bases that match TRBD1. V was clipped by 5 bases and J by 4 bases; unmatched bases: 13. The CDR3 runs to 16 residues. Germline CDR1 ENHRY, CDR2 SYGVKD. Written as DNA, the CDR3 is TGTGCCATCAGTCCTGGACAGGCAGGGCCCGGCTATGGCTACACCTTC. It codes for CAISPGQAGPGYGYTF.

CDR3 protein: CASSVVASTDTQYF. In DNA form, the CDR3 reads TGTGCCAGCAGCGTAGTGGCCTCCACAGATACGCAGTATTTT. This chain joins TRBV9 and TRBJ2-3; D ambiguous. Trimming took 0 bases from V and 2 from J, leaving 7 bases between them. The CDR3 runs 14 residues. The germline CDR1 and CDR2 sequences are SGDLS and YYNGEE.

The gene calls are TRBV19 and TRBJ2-3; D not certain. The CDR3 totals 14 residues. V lost 1 base to trimming and J lost 0 bases, with 5 bases between them. CDR1 and CDR2 (germline): LNHDA, SQIVND (reference sequence). The CDR3 spells CASSIGPSTDTQYF. The CDR3 DNA follows: TGTGCCAGTAGTATAGGACCTAGCACAGATACGCAGTATTTT.

This clone was observed a single time. At one end the junction does not follow the germline gene, possibly because of a read error. The chain is built from TRBV5-8 and TRBJ1-5; D might be TRBD1 (6 bases). This CDR3 has 13 residues. Germline-derived CDR1 and CDR2 are SGHTS and YDEGEE. The CDR3 DNA sequence: TGTGCCAGCAGCTTGGGTGGGGGCAAGCCTCAGCATTTT. It is translated as CASSLGGGKPQHF. The full variable domain, completed using reference TRBV5-8 and TRBJ1-5, is EAGVTQSPTHLIKTRGQQATLRCSPISGHTSVYWYQQALGLGLQFLLWYDEGEERNRGNFPPRFSGRQFPNYSSELNVNALELEDSALYLCASSLGGGKPQHFGDGTRLSIL.

The CDR3 protein is CASSFGSTDTQYF. The CDR3 DNA sequence: TGCGCCAGCAGCTTTGGTAGCACAGATACGCAGTATTTT. The chain recombines TRBV5-1 with TRBJ2-3; D not resolved. Trimming cost V 2 bases and J 0 bases, with 4 bases left between them. Germline V gives CDR1 SGHRS, CDR2 YFSETQ. This CDR3 contains 13 residues.

This clone was counted between two and nine times. V is TRBV14 and J is TRBJ2-7; D could derive from TRBD1 or TRBD2 (7 bases each). V was cut by 4 bases and J by 7 bases, with 17 bases left in between. Germline lookup yields CDR1 SGHDN and CDR2 FVKESK. CDR3 length equals 14 residues. The CDR3 sequence is CASSLWEGAGEQYF. The CDR3 DNA is TGTGCCAGCAGCCTGTGGGAGGGGGCAGGAGAGCAGTACTTC.

This chain links TRBV5-8 with TRBJ2-3, with D perhaps matching TRBD2 (5 bases). The V and J ends lost 4 bases and 4 bases respectively, with 13 bases between them. The V gene's germline CDR1 is SGHTS and CDR2 YDEGEE. The CDR3 loop spans 14 amino acids. This CDR3 reads CASSGLVGPDTQYF. DNA for the CDR3: TGTGCCAGCAGCGGACTCGTCGGCCCAGATACGCAGTATTTT. Looking up the rest from reference TRBV5-8 and TRBJ2-3 gives the full variable domain: EAGVTQSPTHLIKTRGQQATLRCSPISGHTSVYWYQQALGLGLQFLLWYDEGEERNRGNFPPRFSGRQFPNYSSELNVNALELEDSALYLCASSGLVGPDTQYFGPGTRLTVL.

J is TRBJ1-2 and V is TRBV29-1; D unresolved. CDR3 length: 15 residues. Germline values: CDR1 SQVTM, CDR2 ANQGSEA. V lost 3 bases and J 0 bases, leaving 14 bases between the germline ends. The CDR3 sequence is CSVDGGRETNYGYTF. The CDR3 DNA sequence: TGCAGCGTTGACGGCGGGAGAGAAACTAACTATGGCTACACCTTC.

The V gene is TRBV5-5, the J gene TRBJ2-1; TRBD1 matches 10 bases. Per the germline V gene, CDR1 is SGHKS and CDR2 is YYEKEE (reference sequence). V was clipped by 3 bases and J by 2 bases; unmatched bases: 5. The CDR3 length is 16 residues. The CDR3 spells CASSSTGTGAYNEQFF. The DNA of the CDR3 is TGTGCCAGCAGCTCAACCGGGACAGGGGCCTACAATGAGCAGTTCTTC.

V gene TRBV30 combines with J gene TRBJ1-3; no reliable D call. The germline gives CDR1 GTSNPN, CDR2 SVGIG (reference sequence). CDR3 length equals 15 residues. The germline V and J ends were trimmed by 5 bases and 4 bases, with 18 bases remaining between them. CDR3 region: CAWGDPGVRGNTIYF. As DNA, the CDR3 is TGTGCCTGGGGTGACCCTGGGGTTCGCGGAAACACCATATATTTT.

This chain joins TRBV29-1 and TRBJ1-2; 10 bases map to TRBD1. The ends lost 8 bases at V and 8 bases at J; junction bases unmatched: 8. In germline, CDR1 is SQVTM, CDR2 ANQGSEA. The CDR3 runs to 12 residues. CDR3 loop: CSFGTGDAGYTF. The CDR3 DNA follows: TGCAGCTTCGGGACAGGGGACGCCGGCTACACCTTC. The whole variable domain, filled in from reference TRBV29-1 and TRBJ1-2, reads SAVISQKPSRDICQRGTSLTIQCQVDSQVTMMFWYRQQPGQSLTLIATANQGSEATYESGFVIDKFPISRPNLTFSTLTVSNMSPEDSSIYLCSFGTGDAGYTFGSGTRLTVV.

The rearrangement uses TRBV30 and TRBJ1-2; D gene ambiguous. With 0 bases removed from V and 8 bases from J, the gap between germline ends came to 19 bases. Per germline, CDR1 GTSNPN and CDR2 SVGIG (reference sequence). The CDR3 runs 15 residues. The CDR3 DNA is TGTGCCTGGAGTGTCGGAGCGTTCGCGACTAGGGGCTACACCTTC. Its protein is CAWSVGAFATRGYTF.

The J gene is TRBJ1-2, the V gene TRBV5-4, with D possibly matching TRBD1 (5 bases). Between the trimmed V and J ends, which lost 0 bases and 5 bases, there was a span of 8 bases. The CDR3 contains 13 residues. Germline CDR1 is SGHNT and CDR2 is YYREEE (reference sequence). The CDR3 DNA follows: TGTGCCAGCAGCTTGGGGGGCGGTTATGGCTACACCTTC. Protein product: CASSLGGGYGYTF. The whole variable domain, remainder taken from reference TRBV5-4 and TRBJ1-2, is ETGVTQSPTHLIKTRGQQVTLRCSSQSGHNTVSWYQQALGQGPQFIFQYYREEENGRGNFPPRFSGLQFPNYSSELNVNALELDDSALYLCASSLGGGYGYTFGSGTRLTVV.

The chain employs TRBV29-1 and TRBJ1-2; D uncertain. V lost 3 bases and J 3 bases, leaving 5 bases between the germline ends. The CDR3 extends over 11 amino acids. Germline V gene data show CDR1 as SQVTM and CDR2 as ANQGSEA. CDR3 loop: CSVDGDYGYTF. In DNA, the CDR3 is TGCAGCGTTGATGGGGACTATGGCTACACCTTC.

The genes are TRBV27 and TRBJ2-2; possible D gene TRBD1, 6 bases. The ends were cut back, 4 bases at V and 7 bases at J, with 13 bases in the middle. The CDR3 extends over 14 amino acids. The germline CDR1 and CDR2 sequences are MNHEY and SMNVEV (reference sequence). CDR3 bases: TGTGCCAGCAGTTCTTTAGGGGGATACGGGGAGCTGTTTTTT. Amino acid sequence: CASSSLGGYGELFF.

V usage is TRBV30 and J usage is TRBJ1-2; D gene uncertain. The CDR3 has 13 residues. V dropped 6 bases and J dropped 0 bases, with 11 bases sitting between them. CDR1 GTSNPN and CDR2 SVGIG come from the germline V gene (reference sequence). The CDR3: CACWTSTNYGYTF. The CDR3 region has the DNA TGTGCCTGTTGGACGTCTACTAACTATGGCTACACCTTC.

CDR3 DNA sequence: TGTGCCAGCAGGGGGACATCCCTCTATGGCTACACCTTC. It codes for CASRGTSLYGYTF. The J gene is TRBJ1-2, the V gene TRBV6-5; D is perhaps TRBD1 (6 bases). V gave up 6 bases and J gave up 4 bases, with 12 bases separating them. Germline V CDR1 and CDR2: MNHEY, SVGAGI. The CDR3 is 13 residues long.

The CDR3 reads CSVTSWGDQETQYF. Written as DNA, the CDR3 is TGCAGCGTTACCTCTTGGGGGGACCAAGAGACCCAGTACTTC. The rearrangement uses TRBV29-1 and TRBJ2-5; D might be TRBD2 (6 bases). Germline-derived CDR1 and CDR2 are SQVTM and ANQGSEA. The CDR3 consists of 14 residues. The germline V and J ends were trimmed by 5 bases and 0 bases, with 13 bases remaining between them.

This rearrangement joins TRBV18 to TRBJ2-5; 9 bases are shared with TRBD1. Germline V lookup: CDR1 KGHSH, CDR2 LQKENI. The CDR3 is 13 residues long. V lost 0 bases, J lost 7 bases, and 0 bases stayed unmatched. The chain's CDR3 is CASSPPTGGTQYF. In nucleotides, the CDR3 is TGTGCCAGCTCACCACCGACAGGGGGGACCCAGTACTTC.

This chain joins TRBV19 and TRBJ2-1; 9 bases are a match to TRBD2. Germline V CDR1 and CDR2: LNHDA, SQIVND (reference sequence). The CDR3 length is 16 residues. Germline trimming cut 7 bases from V and 5 bases from J; bases unmatched to any gene: 12. The CDR3 DNA reads as TGTGCCAGTACTCCCTTTATAGCGGGGGCCCACAATGAGCAGTTCTTC. Its translation is CASTPFIAGAHNEQFF.

The chain has TRBV10-2 and TRBJ1-2; no definite D call. V gave up 8 bases and J gave up 9 bases, with 25 bases separating them. Per the germline V gene, CDR1 is WSHSY and CDR2 is SAAADI. The CDR3 sequence is 15 residues long. As DNA, the CDR3 is TGCGCCAGCGCTTACACGACCGGGCCTCTGAAGCGCTACACCTTC. Protein: CASAYTTGPLKRYTF.

This chain connects TRBV5-4 to TRBJ1-1; D uncertain. V gave up 0 bases and J gave up 1 base, with 10 bases separating them. This CDR3 region has 15 residues. The germline V gene has CDR1 SGHNT and CDR2 YYREEE (reference sequence). The CDR3 spells CASSLAGGGNTEAFF. The DNA of the CDR3 is TGTGCCAGCAGCTTGGCAGGCGGAGGGAACACTGAAGCTTTCTTT.